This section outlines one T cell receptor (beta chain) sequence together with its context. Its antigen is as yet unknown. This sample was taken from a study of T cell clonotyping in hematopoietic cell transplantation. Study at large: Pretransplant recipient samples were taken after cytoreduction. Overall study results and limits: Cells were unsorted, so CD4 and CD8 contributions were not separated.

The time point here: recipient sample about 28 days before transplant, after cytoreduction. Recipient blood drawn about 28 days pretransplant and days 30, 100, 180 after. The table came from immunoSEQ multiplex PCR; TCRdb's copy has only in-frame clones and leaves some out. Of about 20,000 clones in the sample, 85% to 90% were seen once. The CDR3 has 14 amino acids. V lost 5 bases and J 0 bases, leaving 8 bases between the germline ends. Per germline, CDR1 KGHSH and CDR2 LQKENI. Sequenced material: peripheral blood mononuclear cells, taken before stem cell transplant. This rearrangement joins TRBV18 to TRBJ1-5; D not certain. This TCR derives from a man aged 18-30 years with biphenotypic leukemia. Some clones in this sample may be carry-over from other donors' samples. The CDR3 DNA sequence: TGTGCCAGCTCATCCTATTCTAGCAATCAGCCCCAGCATTTT. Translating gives CASSSYSSNQPQHF.